The clone carrying this TCR beta chain was seen more than once but under ten times. Its antigen is not identified. The data stem from a study of CD8 T cells in ankylosing spondylitis. Study conclusions and caveats: Earlier reports found some motif variants in synovial fluid and blood in reactive arthritis. Significant enrichment of disease-linked clones was reportedly seen in matched ankylosing spondylitis synovial fluid. Among TCR beta sequences, a motif of roughly 8 highly homologous variants appeared characteristic of ankylosing spondylitis blood.

CDR1 is SGHRS, CDR2 YFSETQ, per germline. Trimming stripped 2 bases from V and 2 bases from J, with 7 bases between. CDR3 length equals 14 residues. For TCR beta, libraries came from quantitative 5'-RACE with molecular barcodes. Via MiXCR, TCRdb re-called the 5' RACE reads, giving one row per CDR3 protein. The data show around 890,000 distinct CDR3 sequences, 10% to 15% seen once. The sample was blood, either unsorted or a sorted T cell fraction (not recorded which). The clonotype comes from a male donor with ankylosing spondylitis. V gene TRBV5-1 combines with J gene TRBJ2-2, with no clear D. The CDR3 DNA reads as TGCGCCAGCAGCTTAGCAAGTAACACCGGGGAGCTGTTTTTT. Protein sequence: CASSLASNTGELFF.